What follows are 7 T cell receptor beta chains derived from one specimen sequenced in a study of blood T cell repertoires in COVID-19. Method: immunoSEQ multiplex PCR; TCRdb's copy keeps in-frame clones and lacks some. Counted here are around 150,000 clones, roughly 84% occurring once; the ten biggest clones make up 9.1%. Sequencing was carried out using peripheral blood. Source of these receptors: a woman of 80 years or more with active or convalescent COVID-19.

The CDR3 region has the DNA TGTGCCAGCTCATGGACAGGGAGTGAGCAGCCCCAGCATTTT. Protein product: CASSWTGSEQPQHF. The chain uses TRBV18 and TRBJ1-5, with 8 positions matching TRBD1. Germline assignment: CDR1 KGHSH and CDR2 LQKENI. The trim removed 5 bases at V and 7 bases at J, leaving 7 bases unmatched. CDR3 length: 14 residues.

The chain recombines TRBV9 with TRBJ2-5; D might be TRBD2 (7 bases). The CDR3 has 16 amino acids. V lost 4 bases and J 4 bases, leaving 20 bases between the germline ends. The germline gives CDR1 SGDLS, CDR2 YYNGEE. The CDR3 region is CASSPEGWGGLETQYF. The CDR3 DNA reads TGTGCCAGCAGCCCAGAGGGGTGGGGGGGCCTAGAGACCCAGTACTTC.

The chain links TRBV9 to TRBJ1-1; 8 bases fit TRBD1. The CDR3 has 15 residues. V gave up 0 bases and J gave up 1 base; unmatched junction bases: 2. CDR1 and CDR2 (germline): SGDLS, YYNGEE. CDR3: CASSVGGTGNTEAFF. DNA of the CDR3: TGTGCCAGCAGCGTAGGAGGGACAGGGAACACTGAAGCTTTCTTT.

This clone came up a few times. This sequence joins TRBV4-1 and TRBJ1-5, with 10 positions matching TRBD1. Germline CDR1 and CDR2: MGHRA and YSYEKL. V lost 3 bases, J lost 5 bases, and 7 bases stayed unmatched. CDR3 length: 16 residues. The CDR3: CASSQSRDRGDQPQHF. DNA of the CDR3: TGCGCCAGCAGCCAGTCCCGGGACAGGGGAGATCAGCCCCAGCATTTT.

The chain couples TRBV7-2 to TRBJ2-5; the match to TRBD2 covers 8 bases. Germline V lookup: CDR1 SGHTA, CDR2 FQGNSA. This CDR3 is built from 16 residues. V lost 3 bases to trimming and J lost 4 bases; unmatched junction nucleotides: 10. The CDR3, as DNA: TGTGCCAGCAGCTTGGTGGCCGGGGGGGCTGTAGAGACCCAGTACTTC. The encoded protein is CASSLVAGGAVETQYF.

This chain links TRBV27 with TRBJ1-5; D perhaps matches TRBD1 (5 bases). This CDR3 spans 15 amino acids. Germline values: CDR1 MNHEY, CDR2 SMNVEV (reference sequence). Trimming shortened V by 0 bases and J by 5 bases, and 11 bases separated the two germline ends. This chain's CDR3 is CASSLSGGAYQPQHF. The CDR3, as DNA: TGTGCCAGCAGTTTATCGGGGGGAGCCTATCAGCCCCAGCATTTT.

The rearrangement links TRBV9 to TRBJ2-5; 8 bases fit TRBD2. This CDR3 has 16 amino acids. J gave up 5 bases and V 0 bases, and 9 bases lay outside the gene matches. Germline V gene data show CDR1 as SGDLS and CDR2 as YYNGEE. CDR3 sequence reads: CASSVGGGGTGETQYF. The CDR3 DNA sequence: TGTGCCAGCAGCGTAGGCGGCGGGGGGACCGGGGAGACCCAGTACTTC.